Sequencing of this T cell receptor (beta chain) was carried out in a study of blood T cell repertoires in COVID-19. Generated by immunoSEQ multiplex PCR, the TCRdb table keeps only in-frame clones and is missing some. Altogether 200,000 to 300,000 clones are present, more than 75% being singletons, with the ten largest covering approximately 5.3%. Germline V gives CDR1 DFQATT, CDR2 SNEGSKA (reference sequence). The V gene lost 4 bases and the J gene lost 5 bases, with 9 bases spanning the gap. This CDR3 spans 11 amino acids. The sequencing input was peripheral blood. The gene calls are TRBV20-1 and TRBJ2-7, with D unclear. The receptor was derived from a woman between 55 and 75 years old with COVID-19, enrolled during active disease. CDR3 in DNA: TGCAGTGCTAAGAGGTGGCACGAGCAGTACTTC. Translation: CSAKRWHEQYF.